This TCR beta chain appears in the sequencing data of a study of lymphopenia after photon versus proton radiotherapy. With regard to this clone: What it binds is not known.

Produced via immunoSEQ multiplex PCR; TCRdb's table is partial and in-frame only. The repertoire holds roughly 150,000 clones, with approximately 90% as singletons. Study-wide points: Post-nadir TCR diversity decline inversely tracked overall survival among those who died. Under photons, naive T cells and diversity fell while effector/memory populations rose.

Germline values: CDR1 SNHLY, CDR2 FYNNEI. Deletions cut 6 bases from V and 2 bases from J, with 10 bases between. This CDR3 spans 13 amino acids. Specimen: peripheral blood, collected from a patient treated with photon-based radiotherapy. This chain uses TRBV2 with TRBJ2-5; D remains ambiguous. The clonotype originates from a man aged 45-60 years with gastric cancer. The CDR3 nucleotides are TGTGCCAGCAGCCGCTTCCGTCAAGAGACCCAGTACTTC. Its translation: CASSRFRQETQYF.